The 5 T cell receptor beta chains presented below share a single source sample, sequenced in a study of blood T cell repertoires in COVID-19. TCRdb's copy holds only in-frame clones and misses some; the assay was immunoSEQ multiplex PCR. Among about 310,000 clones listed, about 90% were seen once. The sequenced sample consisted of PBMCs or T cells enriched from blood (not recorded which). The receptors here all came from a woman in her twenties or thirties who had recovered from COVID-19.

Remarks on this clone: One junction end does not reproduce the germline sequence, and a read error may be involved. The rearrangement joins TRBV27 to TRBJ2-7, with TRBD2 matching over 9 bases. The germline CDR1 and CDR2 sequences are MNHEY and SMNVEV (reference sequence). The length of the CDR3 is 14 residues. The CDR3 is CASRGSGRSFEQYF. The CDR3 region has the DNA TGTGCCAGCAGGGGAAGCGGGAGGTCCTTCGAGCAGTACTTC.

The chain carries TRBV7-8 and TRBJ2-7; 8 bases are shared with TRBD1. This CDR3 comprises 15 residues. Germline V gene lookup returns CDR1 SGHVS and CDR2 FQNEAQ. The J segment lost 3 bases and the V segment lost 2 bases, leaving 6 bases of the junction unmatched. This CDR3 is CASSLMTGANYEQYF. Here the CDR3 DNA reads TGTGCCAGCAGCTTAATGACAGGGGCAAACTACGAGCAGTACTTC.

This sequence joins TRBV11-1 and TRBJ2-7, with TRBD2 matching 10 bases. Trimming at V came to 3 bases and at J to 3 bases, leaving 2 bases not matched to a gene. Germline V gene data show CDR1 as SGHAT and CDR2 as FQDESV (reference sequence). This CDR3 has 14 residues. CDR3 residues: CASSFLAGDYEQYF. The CDR3, as DNA: TGTGCCAGCAGCTTCCTAGCGGGAGACTACGAGCAGTACTTC.

This chain uses TRBV13 with TRBJ1-2, with a tentative D call TRBD1 (6 bases). The CDR3 is 15 residues long. V was shortened by 3 bases and J by 7 bases, with 18 bases between the two germline ends. CDR1 and CDR2 from the germline V gene are PRHDT and FYEKMQ (reference sequence). CDR3 DNA sequence: TGTGCCAGCAGCTTTGCAGGGGCTGGATCTGGTGGCTACACCTTC. This encodes CASSFAGAGSGGYTF.

J is TRBJ1-2 and V is TRBV7-9; no clear D. The CDR3 has 17 residues. CDR1 is SEHNR and CDR2 is FQNEAQ in the germline V gene (reference sequence). Trimming removed 1 base from V and 3 bases from J, with 18 bases in between. DNA of the CDR3: TGTGCCAGCAGCTTAGTGGCCGGTCGGGGTGTCGACTATGGCTACACCTTC. It codes for CASSLVAGRGVDYGYTF. The whole variable domain, remainder taken from reference TRBV7-9 and TRBJ1-2, is DTGVSQNPRHKITKRGQNVTFRCDPISEHNRLYWYRQTLGQGPEFLTYFQNEAQLEKSRLLSDRFSAERPKGSFSTLEIQRTEQGDSAMYLCASSLVAGRGVDYGYTFGSGTRLTVV.